The 13 T cell receptor beta chains below were found in one sample sequenced in a study of blood T cell repertoires in COVID-19. Some clones are missing from TCRdb's copy, which holds only in-frame ones; the method was immunoSEQ multiplex PCR. The table shows around 300,000 clones, with roughly 88% occurring only once. The specimen sequenced was PBMCs or T cells enriched from blood (not recorded which). Source of these receptors: a woman aged 30 to 39 who had recovered from COVID-19.

This chain connects TRBV5-1 to TRBJ2-1; D unresolved. The CDR3 consists of 13 residues. The ends were cut back, 2 bases at V and 7 bases at J, with 10 bases in the middle. The V gene's germline CDR1 is SGHRS and CDR2 YFSETQ. This CDR3 reads CASSFSPLNEQFF. CDR3 sequence (DNA): TGCGCCAGCAGCTTCTCCCCCCTGAATGAGCAGTTCTTC.

V usage is TRBV19 and J usage is TRBJ1-2; the match to TRBD1 covers 7 bases. From germline, CDR1 is LNHDA and CDR2 SQIVND (reference sequence). Losses at the gene ends were 7 bases for V and 8 bases for J; bases not matched to a gene: 13. The CDR3 totals 14 residues. CDR3 loop: CASISLYRGYGYTF. CDR3 bases: TGTGCCAGTATTAGCTTATACAGGGGCTACGGCTACACCTTC.

V gene TRBV15 combines with J gene TRBJ1-1; D is uncertain. The germline gives CDR1 LNHNV, CDR2 YYDKDF (reference sequence). V was cut by 3 bases and J by 0 bases, with 11 bases left in between. The CDR3 is 15 amino acids. The CDR3 spells CATSSPAGLNTEAFF. The CDR3 DNA follows: TGTGCCACCAGCAGCCCCGCAGGCCTGAACACTGAAGCTTTCTTT.

J is TRBJ2-1 and V is TRBV11-1; 9 bases match TRBD2. The CDR3 is made up of 15 amino acids. With V trimmed by 5 bases and J by 6 bases, 8 bases remained unmatched. Germline assignment: CDR1 SGHAT and CDR2 FQDESV (reference sequence). The CDR3 reads CASSAPGLARNEQFF. CDR3 DNA sequence: TGTGCCAGCAGCGCCCCGGGACTAGCACGCAATGAGCAGTTCTTC.

The J gene is TRBJ2-2, the V gene TRBV19, with 7 bases aligning to TRBD2. J was trimmed by 4 bases and V by 5 bases; bases with no gene match: 10. Germline lookup yields CDR1 LNHDA and CDR2 SQIVND (reference sequence). The length of the CDR3 is 16 residues. The CDR3 region is CASSLNRAGVTGELFF. The DNA for the CDR3 is TGTGCCAGTAGTCTGAATAGGGCGGGAGTCACCGGGGAGCTGTTTTTT.

This chain joins TRBV3-1 (or the pseudogene TRBV3-2) and TRBJ2-1; 8 bases map to TRBD2. V trimming: 4 bases; J trimming: 8 bases; junction bases outside the gene matches: 7. Germline lookup yields CDR1 LGHDT and CDR2 YNNKEL (reference sequence). The CDR3 has 14 residues. Here the CDR3 reads CASSPGGVFYEQFF. The CDR3 region has the DNA TGTGCCAGCAGCCCCGGGGGGGTCTTTTATGAGCAGTTCTTC.

CDR3 region: CASSAPGEQFF. For the CDR3, the DNA is TGTGCCAGCAGTGCTCCCGGGGAGCAGTTCTTC. V usage is TRBV2 and J usage is TRBJ2-1; no reliable D call. This CDR3 contains 11 residues. Germline lookup yields CDR1 SNHLY and CDR2 FYNNEI. The ends were cut back, 4 bases at V and 10 bases at J, with 8 bases in the middle.

CDR3 protein: CASRTSGGMGGNEQFF. CDR3 sequence (DNA): TGTGCCAGCAGAACCTCAGGGGGTATGGGTGGTAATGAGCAGTTCTTC. This chain uses TRBV27 with TRBJ2-1; 7 bases match TRBD1. Germline V gene data show CDR1 as MNHEY and CDR2 as SMNVEV (reference sequence). Trimming at V came to 6 bases and at J to 7 bases, leaving 15 bases not matched to a gene. The CDR3 runs 16 residues.

This sequence joins TRBV7-2 and TRBJ1-1; the D gene is possibly TRBD1 (6 bases). The CDR3 sequence is 16 residues long. Germline values: CDR1 SGHTA, CDR2 FQGNSA. Trimming stripped 2 bases from V and 4 bases from J, with 17 bases between. The chain's CDR3 is CASSLLVWGRATEAFF. The CDR3 region has the DNA TGTGCCAGCAGCTTACTGGTCTGGGGGCGGGCCACTGAAGCTTTCTTT. Supplemented by reference TRBV7-2 and TRBJ1-1, the full variable domain reads GAGVSQSPSNKVTEKGKDVELRCDPISGHTALYWYRQSLGQGLEFLIYFQGNSAPDKSGLPSDRFSAERTGGSVSTLTIQRTQQEDSAVYLCASSLLVWGRATEAFFGQGTRLTVV.

This clone was detected only once. CDR3 in DNA: TGTGCCAGCAGTTTAATGTCCAGGGGGGATTCACCCCTCCACTTT. This translates into CASSLMSRGDSPLHF. The V and J genes are TRBV27 and TRBJ1-6; 7 positions agree with TRBD1. The CDR3 is made up of 15 amino acids. Germline V gives CDR1 MNHEY, CDR2 SMNVEV (reference sequence). Trimming cost V 2 bases and J 8 bases; bases outside gene matches: 6.

The J gene is TRBJ1-2, the V gene TRBV28; D gene uncertain. The CDR3 has 14 residues. V gave up 4 bases and J gave up 2 bases, with 11 bases separating them. CDR1 and CDR2 (germline): MDHEN, SYDVKM. The CDR3 DNA follows: TGTGCCAGCAGTTACAATATACAGAACTATGGCTACACCTTC. As protein: CASSYNIQNYGYTF.

The chain uses TRBV10-3 and TRBJ1-4; possibly TRBD1 for D (6 bases). The CDR3 is 17 residues long. Germline CDR1 reads ENHRY; CDR2 reads SYGVKD. Trimming removed 0 bases at V and 2 bases at J, with 13 bases between. The CDR3, as DNA: TGTGCCATCAGTGAGTCGCGAGGGAGGGGGACTAATGAAAAACTGTTTTTT. It yields the protein CAISESRGRGTNEKLFF.

This rearrangement joins TRBV28 to TRBJ2-5, with D possibly matching TRBD2 (6 bases). Looked up from germline, CDR1 is MDHEN and CDR2 is SYDVKM. Trimming removed 2 bases at V and 0 bases at J, with 10 bases between. The CDR3 covers 15 residues. The CDR3 nucleotides are TGTGCCAGCAGTTTAGGAGGGCTGTACCAAGAGACCCAGTACTTC. Translating it yields CASSLGGLYQETQYF.